This T cell receptor beta chain derives from a study of blood T cells in healthy people across ages. Each donor gave roughly 9.8 milliliters of peripheral blood. Study-wide points: The study found TCR beta diversity correlated strongly with naive T cell percentage. Per-million-T-cell TCR beta diversity fell roughly linearly with age.

The CDR3 spans 19 residues. A second PCR of roughly 7 to 11 cycles used a sample-barcoded 5' primer and a J-beta primer mix. TCRdb re-analysed the 5' RACE reads in MiXCR, keeping a single row per CDR3 protein. The data show 600,000 to 1,000,000 distinct CDR3 sequences, with about three fifths seen just once and approximately 23% held by the top ten. Details on this clonotype: The antigen is not known.

Material: blood. The clonotype originates from a man younger than 40 in good health. V and J are TRBV21-1 and TRBJ2-7; the D call of TRBD2 is as the table states it, not checked on the DNA. The end of the DNA is better explained by TRBJ2-4, so the J call may be wrong. TRBV21-1 is termed a pseudogene. Here the CDR3 reads CASRKVLWDSLPKLNIQYF. The DNA of the CDR3 is TGTGCCAGCCGTAAAGTGCTTTGGGACTCTCTGCCGAAATTAAACATTCAGTACTTC.